What follows is one TCR beta chain and its context. The data derive from a study of blood T cell repertoires in COVID-19. Background on the study: Collection of acute and convalescent COVID-19 samples took place in the United States, Italy and Spain. Nucleic acid was either cDNA or gDNA, and it came from T cells, B-cell-depleted T cells, or PBMCs.

Germline CDR1 reads KGHDR; CDR2 reads SFDVKD. The junction had 8 bases not matched to a gene; V was cut back by 3 bases and J by 5 bases. This CDR3 contains 16 residues. Per the original data handling: Amplification of reference gene primers provided the estimated nucleated cell counts. This table comes from immunoSEQ multiplex PCR, and its TCRdb copy is limited to in-frame clones, with some not included. Clonal size and the V and J genes are those of that table, whereas D and trimming came from the DNA. The sample holds approximately 50,000 clones, more than 80% seen once. The sequenced sample consisted of peripheral blood. This receptor was obtained from a man in his sixties with acute or convalescent COVID-19. The chain recombines TRBV24-1 with TRBJ2-5; 10 bases map to TRBD2. The DNA for the CDR3 is TGTGCCACCAGTGATCCAGCGGGAGGGCCGGGTGAGACCCAGTACTTC. This gives the protein CATSDPAGGPGETQYF.